This paragraph covers one T cell receptor (beta chain) sequence. Its matching antigen is unknown. The record originates from a study of cytomegalovirus exposure and HLA in healthy donors. Study outcomes and limitations: In vitro confirmation showed a few CMV-associated chains to be CMV antigen specific. Analysis performed later showed TCR beta chains linked to HLA being more clonally expanded than equally common others.

Vbeta (60) and Jbeta (13) primers were used in the PCR. Generated by immunoSEQ multiplex PCR, the TCRdb table keeps only in-frame clones and is missing some. The table includes around 130,000 clones, more than 70% detected once. V lost 6 bases and J lost 7; bases outside the gene matches: 13. The CDR3 has 14 amino acids. Germline values: CDR1 SQVTM, CDR2 ANQGSEA. Sequences were obtained from PBMCs. The sequence derives from a woman in her sixties in good health and CMV-seronegative. The chain joins TRBV29-1 to TRBJ1-2; 8 nucleotides align to TRBD1. As DNA, the CDR3 is TGCAGCGTCAACTACAGGGGGGATGCGGGTGGCTACACCTTC. This gives the protein CSVNYRGDAGGYTF.